These T cell receptor beta chains were read from a single sample in a study of blood T cell repertoires in COVID-19. Generated by immunoSEQ multiplex PCR, the TCRdb table keeps only in-frame clones and is missing some. The sample has roughly 170,000 clones, roughly 70% seen once. Sequencing was performed on peripheral blood. These receptors were taken from a woman of 80 years or more with acute or convalescent COVID-19. Both conserved end residues are part of each CDR3. Each record gives: V gene, clone size, D gene, CDR3 length, J gene, CDR3 protein, CDR3 DNA. A D gene is named only where the DNA matches it firmly. Where a row states a size, it is once, few, many or the class of an expanded clone; other rows omit it.

v_call: TRBV28; clone_size: -; d_call: TRBD2; cdr3_length: 17; j_call: TRBJ2-1; cdr3_aa: CASSLPHLGGSANEQFF; cdr3_nt: TGTGCCAGCAGTCTACCCCATCTGGGCGGGAGTGCCAATGAGCAGTTCTTC
v_call: TRBV28; clone_size: -; d_call: -; cdr3_length: 16; j_call: TRBJ2-1; cdr3_aa: CASSLSGTRTYNEQFF; cdr3_nt: TGTGCCAGCAGTTTATCCGGGACAAGAACTTACAATGAGCAGTTCTTC
v_call: TRBV6-5; clone_size: once; d_call: TRBD1; cdr3_length: 14; j_call: TRBJ2-7; cdr3_aa: CASSYWQGEVEQYF; cdr3_nt: TGTGCCAGCAGTTACTGGCAGGGGGAAGTCGAGCAGTACTTC
v_call: TRBV9; clone_size: -; d_call: -; cdr3_length: 13; j_call: TRBJ1-1; cdr3_aa: CASSVVELTEAFF; cdr3_nt: TGTGCCAGCAGCGTAGTTGAGTTAACTGAAGCTTTCTTT
v_call: TRBV29-1; clone_size: -; d_call: -; cdr3_length: 12; j_call: TRBJ1-1; cdr3_aa: CSARTQNTEAFF; cdr3_nt: TGCAGCGCCCGGACACAGAACACTGAAGCTTTCTTT
v_call: TRBV29-1; clone_size: few; d_call: -; cdr3_length: 14; j_call: TRBJ2-2; cdr3_aa: CSVESPLHTGELFF; cdr3_nt: TGCAGCGTTGAATCCCCGCTACACACCGGGGAGCTGTTTTTT
v_call: TRBV11-2; clone_size: -; d_call: -; cdr3_length: 16; j_call: TRBJ1-3; cdr3_aa: CASSLPSWLGGNTIYF; cdr3_nt: TGTGCCAGCAGCCTTCCTTCGTGGCTTGGTGGAAACACCATATATTTT
v_call: TRBV3-1/TRBV3-2; clone_size: -; d_call: -; cdr3_length: 15; j_call: TRBJ2-1; cdr3_aa: CASGSPSNSLNEQFF; cdr3_nt: TGTGCCAGCGGATCGCCTAGCAATAGTCTGAATGAGCAGTTCTTC
v_call: TRBV2; clone_size: -; d_call: -; cdr3_length: 14; j_call: TRBJ1-5; cdr3_aa: CASSLRVGVEPQHF; cdr3_nt: TGTGCCAGCAGCCTGAGGGTGGGCGTTGAGCCCCAGCATTTT
v_call: TRBV24-1; clone_size: -; d_call: -; cdr3_length: 15; j_call: TRBJ1-5; cdr3_aa: CATSETTTGNQPQHF; cdr3_nt: TGTGCCACCAGTGAAACCACCACAGGGAATCAGCCCCAGCATTTT
v_call: TRBV4-2; clone_size: -; d_call: -; cdr3_length: 14; j_call: TRBJ2-3; cdr3_aa: CASSQDGATDTQYF; cdr3_nt: TGTGCCAGCAGCCAAGATGGGGCCACAGATACGCAGTATTTT
v_call: TRBV10-2; clone_size: -; d_call: -; cdr3_length: 14; j_call: TRBJ1-5; cdr3_aa: CASSDRTANQPQHF; cdr3_nt: TGCGCCAGCAGTGACAGGACAGCTAATCAGCCCCAGCATTTT
v_call: TRBV15; clone_size: -; d_call: -; cdr3_length: 16; j_call: TRBJ2-1; cdr3_aa: CATSRDRSTSYNEQFF; cdr3_nt: TGTGCCACCAGCAGAGATAGAAGTACCTCCTACAATGAGCAGTTCTTC
v_call: TRBV27; clone_size: -; d_call: -; cdr3_length: 13; j_call: TRBJ2-1; cdr3_aa: CASSLPNVNEQFF; cdr3_nt: TGTGCCAGCAGTTTACCTAACGTCAATGAGCAGTTCTTC
v_call: TRBV7-7; clone_size: -; d_call: -; cdr3_length: 13; j_call: TRBJ2-2; cdr3_aa: CASSARRTGELFF; cdr3_nt: TGTGCCAGCAGCGCAAGGAGGACCGGGGAGCTGTTTTTT
v_call: TRBV7-2; clone_size: -; d_call: -; cdr3_length: 14; j_call: TRBJ1-5; cdr3_aa: CASSLTAAEQPQHF; cdr3_nt: TGTGCCAGCAGCCTAACAGCAGCGGAACAGCCCCAGCATTTT
v_call: TRBV9; clone_size: -; d_call: -; cdr3_length: 16; j_call: TRBJ2-1; cdr3_aa: CASTIDPGTFYNEQFF; cdr3_nt: TGTGCCAGCACCATAGACCCCGGGACATTCTACAATGAGCAGTTCTTC
v_call: TRBV7-9; clone_size: -; d_call: -; cdr3_length: 15; j_call: TRBJ2-1; cdr3_aa: CASSFALADLNEQFF; cdr3_nt: TGTGCCAGCAGCTTTGCTTTAGCGGACTTGAATGAGCAGTTCTTC
v_call: TRBV6-5; clone_size: -; d_call: -; cdr3_length: 13; j_call: TRBJ1-1; cdr3_aa: CAAWARLNTEAFF; cdr3_nt: TGTGCCGCATGGGCCAGGCTGAACACTGAAGCTTTCTTT
v_call: TRBV3-1/TRBV3-2; clone_size: -; d_call: TRBD2; cdr3_length: 16; j_call: TRBJ2-1; cdr3_aa: CASSQGTLAGVNEQFF; cdr3_nt: TGTGCCAGCAGCCAAGGAACCCTAGCGGGAGTCAATGAGCAGTTCTTC
v_call: TRBV19; clone_size: few; d_call: TRBD1; cdr3_length: 17; j_call: TRBJ2-3; cdr3_aa: CASSILTGTGNTDTQYF; cdr3_nt: TGTGCCAGTAGTATTCTTACTGGGACAGGGAACACAGATACGCAGTATTTT
v_call: TRBV18; clone_size: -; d_call: TRBD1; cdr3_length: 15; j_call: TRBJ2-7; cdr3_aa: CASSPDRDISYEQYF; cdr3_nt: TGTGCCAGCTCCCCAGACAGGGACATCTCCTACGAGCAGTACTTC
v_call: TRBV7-9; clone_size: few; d_call: TRBD1; cdr3_length: 15; j_call: TRBJ1-1; cdr3_aa: CASSATGTGFSEAFF; cdr3_nt: TGTGCCAGCAGCGCGACCGGGACAGGGTTTTCTGAAGCTTTCTTT
v_call: TRBV27; clone_size: -; d_call: -; cdr3_length: 15; j_call: TRBJ2-5; cdr3_aa: CASSQNGQPQETQYF; cdr3_nt: TGTGCCAGCAGCCAGAATGGACAGCCCCAAGAGACCCAGTACTTC
v_call: TRBV28; clone_size: -; d_call: -; cdr3_length: 13; j_call: TRBJ1-5; cdr3_aa: CASTGGFNQPQHF; cdr3_nt: TGTGCCAGCACGGGGGGCTTCAATCAGCCCCAGCATTTT
v_call: TRBV6-5; clone_size: once; d_call: TRBD1; cdr3_length: 15; j_call: TRBJ2-4; cdr3_aa: CASSTYRGPWNIQYF; cdr3_nt: TGTGCCAGCAGTACATACAGGGGACCTTGGAACATTCAGTACTTC
v_call: TRBV9; clone_size: -; d_call: -; cdr3_length: 15; j_call: TRBJ2-6; cdr3_aa: CASSVSHEGANVLTF; cdr3_nt: TGTGCCAGCAGCGTGAGCCACGAAGGGGCCAACGTCCTGACTTTC
v_call: TRBV7-8; clone_size: few; d_call: -; cdr3_length: 12; j_call: TRBJ2-7; cdr3_aa: CASSWRNYEQYF; cdr3_nt: TGTGCCAGCAGCTGGAGGAACTACGAGCAGTACTTC
v_call: TRBV6-5; clone_size: few; d_call: -; cdr3_length: 14; j_call: TRBJ1-1; cdr3_aa: CASSYSSGGTEAFF; cdr3_nt: TGTGCCAGCAGTTACTCGTCAGGAGGAACTGAAGCTTTCTTT
v_call: TRBV5-1; clone_size: few; d_call: TRBD2; cdr3_length: 15; j_call: TRBJ2-1; cdr3_aa: CASSLDGTRYNEQFF; cdr3_nt: TGCGCCAGCAGCTTGGACGGGACTAGGTACAATGAGCAGTTCTTC
v_call: TRBV5-1; clone_size: -; d_call: -; cdr3_length: 15; j_call: TRBJ2-3; cdr3_aa: CASSGGRPSTDTQYF; cdr3_nt: TGCGCCAGCAGTGGAGGGAGACCTAGCACAGATACGCAGTATTTT
v_call: TRBV12-3/TRBV12-4; clone_size: -; d_call: -; cdr3_length: 13; j_call: TRBJ2-1; cdr3_aa: CASSFGSDNEQFF; cdr3_nt: TGTGCCAGCAGTTTCGGGTCGGACAATGAGCAGTTCTTC
v_call: TRBV30; clone_size: -; d_call: -; cdr3_length: 11; j_call: TRBJ2-7; cdr3_aa: CAWSARVGQYF; cdr3_nt: TGTGCCTGGAGTGCCCGGGTCGGGCAGTACTTC
v_call: TRBV24-1; clone_size: -; d_call: TRBD1; cdr3_length: 19; j_call: TRBJ1-5; cdr3_aa: CATSDLSRGPGYRSQPQHF; cdr3_nt: TGTGCCACCAGTGATTTGTCGAGGGGGCCAGGGTACCGAAGTCAGCCCCAGCATTTT
v_call: TRBV10-1; clone_size: few; d_call: -; cdr3_length: 13; j_call: TRBJ1-5; cdr3_aa: CASSGQINQPQHF; cdr3_nt: TGCGCCAGCAGTGGACAGATCAATCAGCCCCAGCATTTT
v_call: TRBV9; clone_size: -; d_call: -; cdr3_length: 14; j_call: TRBJ1-4; cdr3_aa: CASSAQGTNEKLFF; cdr3_nt: TGTGCCAGCAGCGCCCAGGGGACTAATGAAAAACTGTTTTTT
v_call: TRBV7-3; clone_size: -; d_call: TRBD1; cdr3_length: 16; j_call: TRBJ1-2; cdr3_aa: CASSLTGDSRDYGYTF; cdr3_nt: TGTGCCAGCAGCTTAACGGGGGACAGCCGGGATTATGGCTACACCTTC
v_call: TRBV7-2; clone_size: -; d_call: TRBD2; cdr3_length: 16; j_call: TRBJ2-1; cdr3_aa: CASSLGTSGKYNEQFF; cdr3_nt: TGTGCCAGCAGCTTAGGAACTAGCGGGAAATACAATGAGCAGTTCTTC
v_call: TRBV28; clone_size: -; d_call: -; cdr3_length: 14; j_call: TRBJ1-4; cdr3_aa: CASTTSSGGEKLFF; cdr3_nt: TGTGCCAGCACCACAAGCTCGGGAGGAGAAAAACTGTTTTTT
v_call: TRBV5-1; clone_size: -; d_call: -; cdr3_length: 16; j_call: TRBJ2-2; cdr3_aa: CASSQRVQGESGELFF; cdr3_nt: TGCGCCAGCAGCCAACGGGTACAGGGCGAAAGCGGGGAGCTGTTTTTT
v_call: TRBV4-2; clone_size: -; d_call: TRBD2; cdr3_length: 13; j_call: TRBJ2-5; cdr3_aa: CASSRGLAQTQYF; cdr3_nt: TGTGCCAGCAGCCGGGGACTAGCTCAGACCCAGTACTTC
v_call: TRBV6-1; clone_size: -; d_call: TRBD1; cdr3_length: 13; j_call: TRBJ1-5; cdr3_aa: CASSERQGQPQHF; cdr3_nt: TGTGCCAGCAGTGAAAGACAGGGTCAGCCCCAGCATTTT
v_call: TRBV6-5; clone_size: -; d_call: -; cdr3_length: 15; j_call: TRBJ2-2; cdr3_aa: CASSYRVSETGELFF; cdr3_nt: TGTGCCAGCAGTTATAGGGTTAGCGAGACCGGGGAGCTGTTTTTT
v_call: TRBV7-2; clone_size: -; d_call: TRBD2; cdr3_length: 15; j_call: TRBJ2-3; cdr3_aa: CASSWTSGGTDTQYF; cdr3_nt: TGTGCCAGCAGCTGGACTAGCGGGGGCACAGATACGCAGTATTTT
v_call: TRBV5-1; clone_size: -; d_call: TRBD2; cdr3_length: 15; j_call: TRBJ2-3; cdr3_aa: CASSLAQLAGDTQYF; cdr3_nt: TGCGCCAGCAGCTTGGCCCAACTAGCGGGAGATACGCAGTATTTT
v_call: TRBV29-1; clone_size: -; d_call: -; cdr3_length: 12; j_call: TRBJ2-5; cdr3_aa: CSVDRGRETQYF; cdr3_nt: TGCAGCGTTGACAGGGGAAGAGAGACCCAGTACTTC